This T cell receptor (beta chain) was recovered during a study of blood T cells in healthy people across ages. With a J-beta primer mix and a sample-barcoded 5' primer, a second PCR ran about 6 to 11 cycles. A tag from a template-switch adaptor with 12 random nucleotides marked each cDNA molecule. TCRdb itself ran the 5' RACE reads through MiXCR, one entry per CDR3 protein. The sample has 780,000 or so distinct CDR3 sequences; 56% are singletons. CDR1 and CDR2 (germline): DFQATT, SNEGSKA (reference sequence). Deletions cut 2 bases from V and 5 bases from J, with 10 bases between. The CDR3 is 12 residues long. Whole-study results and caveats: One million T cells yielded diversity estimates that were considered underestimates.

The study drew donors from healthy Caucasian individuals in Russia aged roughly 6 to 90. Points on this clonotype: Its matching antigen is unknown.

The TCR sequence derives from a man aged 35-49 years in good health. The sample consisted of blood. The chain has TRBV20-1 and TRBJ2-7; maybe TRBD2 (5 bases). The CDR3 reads CSARFPGDEQYF. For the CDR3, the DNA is TGCAGTGCTAGATTCCCCGGGGACGAGCAGTACTTC.